This TCR beta chain was sequenced in a study of shared clonotypes between healthy human individuals. As for the study in general: Three plates were used per donor for CD4 naive, three for CD4 memory, two for CD8 naive and one for CD8 memory. General study results and limits: Naive subsets tended to show greater estimated richness than memory subsets.

Genomic DNA of each subset was evenly split across several immunoSEQ plates. Assay: immunoSEQ multiplex PCR; the TCRdb copy retains only in-frame clones and omits some. This table holds hundreds of thousands of clones, roughly 96% found once. The ends were cut back, 7 bases at V and 2 bases at J, with 12 bases in the middle. The CDR3 consists of 13 residues. Looked up from germline, CDR1 is SNHLY and CDR2 is FYNNEI. Naive-designated CD8 cells lacked CD45RO, were positively enriched for CCR7, and omitted terminally differentiated effector memory CD45RA+ cells. Healthy adults negative for HIV, lacking recent acute infections or vaccinations, served as donors. Concerning this clone itself: No antigen is known for it.

J is TRBJ2-7 and V is TRBV2, with a tentative D call TRBD2 (5 bases). The sample taken for sequencing was naive CD8+ T cells sorted from blood. This clonotype was sampled from a woman aged 25 to 45 in good health. The CDR3 spells CASIGRRTYEQYF. CDR3 DNA sequence: TGTGCCAGCATTGGTAGGAGGACCTACGAGCAGTACTTC.